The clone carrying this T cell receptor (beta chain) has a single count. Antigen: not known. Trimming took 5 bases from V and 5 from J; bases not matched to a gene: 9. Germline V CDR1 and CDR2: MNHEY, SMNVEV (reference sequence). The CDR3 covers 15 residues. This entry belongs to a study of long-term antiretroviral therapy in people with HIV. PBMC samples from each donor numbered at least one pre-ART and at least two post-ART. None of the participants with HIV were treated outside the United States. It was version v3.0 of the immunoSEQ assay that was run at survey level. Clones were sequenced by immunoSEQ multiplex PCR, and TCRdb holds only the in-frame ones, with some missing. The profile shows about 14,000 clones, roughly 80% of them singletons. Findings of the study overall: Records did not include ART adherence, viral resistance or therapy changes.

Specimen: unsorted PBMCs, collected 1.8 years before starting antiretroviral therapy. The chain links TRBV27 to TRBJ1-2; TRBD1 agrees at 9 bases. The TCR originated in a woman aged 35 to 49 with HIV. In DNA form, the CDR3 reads TGTGCCAGCAGTCCACGTGGGACAGGGTTTTATGGCTACACCTTC. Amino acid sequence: CASSPRGTGFYGYTF.